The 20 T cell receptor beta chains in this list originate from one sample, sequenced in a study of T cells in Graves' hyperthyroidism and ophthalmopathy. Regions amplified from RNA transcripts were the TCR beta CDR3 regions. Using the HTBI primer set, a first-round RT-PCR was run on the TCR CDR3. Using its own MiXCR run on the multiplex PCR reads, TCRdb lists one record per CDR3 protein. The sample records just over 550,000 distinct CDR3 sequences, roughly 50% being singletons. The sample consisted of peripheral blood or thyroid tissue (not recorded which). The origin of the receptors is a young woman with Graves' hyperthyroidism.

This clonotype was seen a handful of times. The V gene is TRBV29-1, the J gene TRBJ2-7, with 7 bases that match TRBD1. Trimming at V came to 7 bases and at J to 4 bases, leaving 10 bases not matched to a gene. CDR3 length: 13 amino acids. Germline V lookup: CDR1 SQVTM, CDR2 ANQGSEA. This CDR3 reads CSAWQGVTYEQYF. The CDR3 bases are TGCAGCGCCTGGCAGGGGGTAACGTACGAGCAGTACTTC.

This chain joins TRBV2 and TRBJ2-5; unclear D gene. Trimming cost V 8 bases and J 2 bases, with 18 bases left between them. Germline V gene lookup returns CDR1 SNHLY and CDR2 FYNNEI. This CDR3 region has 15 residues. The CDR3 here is CASSPLRSGQETQYF. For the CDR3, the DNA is TGTGCCAGCTCACCTCTGAGGTCAGGACAAGAGACCCAGTACTTC.

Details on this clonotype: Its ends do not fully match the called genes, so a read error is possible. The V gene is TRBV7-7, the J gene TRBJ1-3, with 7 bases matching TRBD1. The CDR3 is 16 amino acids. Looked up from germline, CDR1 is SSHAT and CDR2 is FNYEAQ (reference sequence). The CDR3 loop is CASSAGPRGSGNTIYF. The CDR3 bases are TGTGCTAGCAGCGCGGGACCCAGGGGGTCTGGAAACACCATATATTTT.

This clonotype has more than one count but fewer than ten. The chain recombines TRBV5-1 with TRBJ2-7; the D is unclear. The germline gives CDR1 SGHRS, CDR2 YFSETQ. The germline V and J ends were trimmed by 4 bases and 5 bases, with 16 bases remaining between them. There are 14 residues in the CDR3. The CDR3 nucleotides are TGCGCCAGCAGCCCGGACGTGATATCGAACGAGCAGTACTTC. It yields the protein CASSPDVISNEQYF.

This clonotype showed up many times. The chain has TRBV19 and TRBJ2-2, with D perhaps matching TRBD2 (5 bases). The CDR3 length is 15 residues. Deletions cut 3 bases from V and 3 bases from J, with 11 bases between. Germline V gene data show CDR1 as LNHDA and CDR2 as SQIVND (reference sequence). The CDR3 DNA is TGTGCCAGTAGTATCCCGGGTAGCGACACCGGGGAGCTGTTTTTT. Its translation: CASSIPGSDTGELFF. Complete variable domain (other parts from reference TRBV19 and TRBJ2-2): DGGITQSPKYLFRKEGQNVTLSCEQNLNHDAMYWYRQDPGQGLRLIYYSQIVNDFQKGDIAEGYSVSREKKESFPLTVTSAQKNPTAFYLCASSIPGSDTGELFFGEGSRLTVL.

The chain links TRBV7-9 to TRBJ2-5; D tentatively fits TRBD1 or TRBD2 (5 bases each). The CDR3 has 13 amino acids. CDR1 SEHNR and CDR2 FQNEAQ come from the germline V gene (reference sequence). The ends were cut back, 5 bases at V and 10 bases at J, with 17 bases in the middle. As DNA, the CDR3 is TGTGCCAGCAGCCGAGGCAGGGCGAGGGACCAGTACTTC. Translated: CASSRGRARDQYF.

The CDR3 DNA reads as TGTGCCAGCAGTTTAAGGGACAGGGGGTATGGCTACACCTTC. It yields the protein CASSLRDRGYGYTF. This chain uses TRBV12-3 or TRBV12-4 with TRBJ1-2, with TRBD1 identical over 11 bases. The CDR3 loop spans 14 amino acids. The J segment lost 5 bases and the V segment lost 2 bases, leaving 1 base of the junction unmatched.

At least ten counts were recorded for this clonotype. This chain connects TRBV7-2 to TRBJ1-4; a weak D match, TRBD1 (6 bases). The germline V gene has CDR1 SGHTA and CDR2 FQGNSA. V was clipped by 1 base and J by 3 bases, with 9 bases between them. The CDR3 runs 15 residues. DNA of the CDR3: TGTGCCAGCAGCTTAGAAGGGACACCTAATGAAAAACTGTTTTTT. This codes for CASSLEGTPNEKLFF.

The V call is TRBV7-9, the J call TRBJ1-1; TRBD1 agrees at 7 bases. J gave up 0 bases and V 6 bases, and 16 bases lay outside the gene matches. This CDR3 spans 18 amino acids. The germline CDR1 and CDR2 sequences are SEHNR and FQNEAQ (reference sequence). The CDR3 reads CASSYPAGQTIMNTEAFF. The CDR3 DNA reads TGTGCCAGCAGTTATCCTGCGGGACAGACCATAATGAACACTGAAGCTTTCTTT.

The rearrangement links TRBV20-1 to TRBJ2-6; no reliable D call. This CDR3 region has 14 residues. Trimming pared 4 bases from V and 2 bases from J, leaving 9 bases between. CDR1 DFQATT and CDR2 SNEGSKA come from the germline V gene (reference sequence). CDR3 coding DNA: TGCAGTGCTACTAGGATAGCTGGGGCCAACGTCCTGACTTTC. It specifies CSATRIAGANVLTF.

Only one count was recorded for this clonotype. In DNA form, the CDR3 reads TGTGCCACCAGTGACCGGACAGCGTCTAACTATGGCTACACCTTC. Protein product: CATSDRTASNYGYTF. The chain recombines TRBV24-1 with TRBJ1-2; tentative D call: TRBD1 (6 bases). CDR3 size: 15 residues. Germline V gene lookup returns CDR1 KGHDR and CDR2 SFDVKD. The V end lost 4 bases, the J end lost 0 bases, and 11 bases lay between the germline ends.

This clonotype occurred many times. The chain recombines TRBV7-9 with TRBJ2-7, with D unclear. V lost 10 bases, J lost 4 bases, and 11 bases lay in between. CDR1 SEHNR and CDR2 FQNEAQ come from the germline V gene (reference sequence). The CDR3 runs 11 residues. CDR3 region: CATIHHYEQYF. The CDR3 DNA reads TGTGCCACCATACACCATTACGAGCAGTACTTC.

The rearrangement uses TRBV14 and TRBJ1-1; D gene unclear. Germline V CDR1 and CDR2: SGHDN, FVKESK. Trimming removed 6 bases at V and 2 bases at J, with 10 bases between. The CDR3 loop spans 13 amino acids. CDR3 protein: CASRGGNNTEAFF. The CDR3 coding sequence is TGTGCCAGCAGGGGAGGGAACAACACTGAAGCTTTCTTT. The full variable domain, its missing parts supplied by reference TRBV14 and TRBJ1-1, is EAGVTQFPSHSVIEKGQTVTLRCDPISGHDNLYWYRRVMGKEIKFLLHFVKESKQDESGMPNNRFLAERTGGTYSTLKVQPAELEDSGVYFCASRGGNNTEAFFGQGTRLTVV.

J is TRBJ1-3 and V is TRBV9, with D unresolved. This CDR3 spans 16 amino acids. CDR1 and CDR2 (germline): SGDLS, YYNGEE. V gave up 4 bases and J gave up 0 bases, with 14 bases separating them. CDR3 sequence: CASSPWFSYSGNTIYF. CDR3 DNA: TGTGCCAGCAGCCCTTGGTTCTCCTACTCTGGAAACACCATATATTTT.

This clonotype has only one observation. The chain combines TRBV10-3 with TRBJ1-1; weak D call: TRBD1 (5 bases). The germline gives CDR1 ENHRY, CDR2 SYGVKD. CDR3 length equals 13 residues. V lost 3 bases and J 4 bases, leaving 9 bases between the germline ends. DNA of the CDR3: TGTGCCATCAGTGACCAGGGAGTCACTGAAGCTTTCTTT. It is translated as CAISDQGVTEAFF.

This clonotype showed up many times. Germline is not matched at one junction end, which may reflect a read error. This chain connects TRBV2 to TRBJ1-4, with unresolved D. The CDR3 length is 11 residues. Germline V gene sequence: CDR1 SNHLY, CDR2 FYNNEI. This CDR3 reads CASSVGQRALF. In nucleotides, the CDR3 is TGTGCCAGCAGTGTCGGGCAGAGAGCCCTTTTT.

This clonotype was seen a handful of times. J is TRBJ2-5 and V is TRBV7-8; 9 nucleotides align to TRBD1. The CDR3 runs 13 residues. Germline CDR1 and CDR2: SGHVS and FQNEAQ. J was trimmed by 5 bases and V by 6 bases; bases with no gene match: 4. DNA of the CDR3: TGTGCCAGCAGGGTCGGGACAGGGGAGACCCAGTACTTC. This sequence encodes CASRVGTGETQYF.

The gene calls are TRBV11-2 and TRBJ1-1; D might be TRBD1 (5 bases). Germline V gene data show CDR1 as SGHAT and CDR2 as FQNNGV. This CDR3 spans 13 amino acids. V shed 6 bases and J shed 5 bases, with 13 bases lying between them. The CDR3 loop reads CASRRDHRTEAFF. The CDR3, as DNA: TGTGCCAGCAGACGGGACCACAGAACTGAAGCTTTCTTT.

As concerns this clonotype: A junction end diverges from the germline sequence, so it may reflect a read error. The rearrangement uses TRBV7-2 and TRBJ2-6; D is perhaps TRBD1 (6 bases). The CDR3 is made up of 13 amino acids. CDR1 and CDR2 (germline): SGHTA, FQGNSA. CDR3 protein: CASSLDRVSPEAF. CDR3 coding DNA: TGTGCCAGCAGCTTAGACAGGGTGAGCCCTGAAGCTTTC.

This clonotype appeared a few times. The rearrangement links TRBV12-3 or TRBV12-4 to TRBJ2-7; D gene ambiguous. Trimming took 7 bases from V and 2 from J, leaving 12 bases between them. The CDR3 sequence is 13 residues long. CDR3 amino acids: CASINDATYEQYF. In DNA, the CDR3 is TGTGCCAGCATCAATGACGCTACCTACGAGCAGTACTTC.